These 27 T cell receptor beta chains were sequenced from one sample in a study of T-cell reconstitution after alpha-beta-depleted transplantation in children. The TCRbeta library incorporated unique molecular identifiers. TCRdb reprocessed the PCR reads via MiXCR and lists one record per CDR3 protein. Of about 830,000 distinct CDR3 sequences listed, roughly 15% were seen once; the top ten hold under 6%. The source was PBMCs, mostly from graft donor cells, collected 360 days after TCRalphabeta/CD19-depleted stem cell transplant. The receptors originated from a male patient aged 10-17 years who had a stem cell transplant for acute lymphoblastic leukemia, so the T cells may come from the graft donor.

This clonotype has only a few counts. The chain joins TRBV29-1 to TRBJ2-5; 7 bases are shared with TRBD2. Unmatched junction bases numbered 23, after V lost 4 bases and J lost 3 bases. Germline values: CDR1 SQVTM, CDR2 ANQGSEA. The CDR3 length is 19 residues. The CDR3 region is CSVAYRNPGSGRGEETQYF. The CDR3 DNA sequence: TGCAGCGTTGCGTACAGGAACCCGGGTAGCGGGCGGGGAGAAGAGACCCAGTACTTC. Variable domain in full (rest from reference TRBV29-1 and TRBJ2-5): SAVISQKPSRDICQRGTSLTIQCQVDSQVTMMFWYRQQPGQSLTLIATANQGSEATYESGFVIDKFPISRPNLTFSTLTVSNMSPEDSSIYLCSVAYRNPGSGRGEETQYFGPGTRLLVL.

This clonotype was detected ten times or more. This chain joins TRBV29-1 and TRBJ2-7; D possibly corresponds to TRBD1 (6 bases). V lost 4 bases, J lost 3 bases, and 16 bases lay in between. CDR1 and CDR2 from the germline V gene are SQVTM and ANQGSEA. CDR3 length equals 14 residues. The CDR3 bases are TGCAGCGTTGCTACAGGGAGTTTTGGCTACGAGCAGTACTTC. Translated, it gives CSVATGSFGYEQYF.

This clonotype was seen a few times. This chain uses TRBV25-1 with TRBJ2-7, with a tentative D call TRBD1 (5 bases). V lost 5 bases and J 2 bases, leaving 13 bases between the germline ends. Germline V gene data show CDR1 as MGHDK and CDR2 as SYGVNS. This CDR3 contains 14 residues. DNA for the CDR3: TGTGCCAGCAGTCCGGCAGGGAAGGCCTACGAGCAGTACTTC. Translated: CASSPAGKAYEQYF.

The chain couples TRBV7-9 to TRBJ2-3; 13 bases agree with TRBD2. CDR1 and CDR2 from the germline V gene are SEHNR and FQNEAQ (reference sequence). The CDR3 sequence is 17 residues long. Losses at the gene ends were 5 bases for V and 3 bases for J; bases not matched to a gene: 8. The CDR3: CASSRNRTSGRTDTQYF. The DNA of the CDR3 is TGTGCCAGCAGCAGAAACCGGACTAGCGGGAGAACAGATACGCAGTATTTT.

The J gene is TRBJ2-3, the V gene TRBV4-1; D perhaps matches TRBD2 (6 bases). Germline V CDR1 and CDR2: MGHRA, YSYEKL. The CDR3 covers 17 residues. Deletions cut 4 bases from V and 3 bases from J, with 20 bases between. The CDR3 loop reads CASSRREKLPRTDTQYF. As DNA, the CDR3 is TGCGCCAGCAGCCGACGGGAGAAGCTGCCGCGGACAGATACGCAGTATTTT.

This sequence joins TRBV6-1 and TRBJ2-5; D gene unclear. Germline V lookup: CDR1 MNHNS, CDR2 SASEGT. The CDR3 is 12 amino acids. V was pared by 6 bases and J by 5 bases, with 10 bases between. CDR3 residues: CASRLAAETQYF. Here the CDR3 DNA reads TGTGCCAGCAGGTTGGCTGCGGAGACCCAGTACTTC.

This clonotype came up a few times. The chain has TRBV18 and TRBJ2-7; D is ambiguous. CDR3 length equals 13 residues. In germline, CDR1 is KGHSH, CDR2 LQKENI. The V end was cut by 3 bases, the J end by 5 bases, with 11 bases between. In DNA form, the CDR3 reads TGTGCCAGCTCACCCACCCGGGTGGACGAGCAGTACTTC. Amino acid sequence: CASSPTRVDEQYF.

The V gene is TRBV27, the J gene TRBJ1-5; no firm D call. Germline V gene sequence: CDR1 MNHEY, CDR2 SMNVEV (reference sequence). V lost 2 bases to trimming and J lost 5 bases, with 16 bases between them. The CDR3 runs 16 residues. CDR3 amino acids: CASSLTLRARDQPQHF. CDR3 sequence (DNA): TGTGCCAGCAGTTTAACCCTCCGGGCAAGGGATCAGCCCCAGCATTTT.

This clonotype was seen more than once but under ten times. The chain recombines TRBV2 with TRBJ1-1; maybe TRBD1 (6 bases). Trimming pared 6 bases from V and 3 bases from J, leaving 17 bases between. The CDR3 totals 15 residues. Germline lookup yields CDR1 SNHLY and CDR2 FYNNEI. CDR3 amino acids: CASRGFRGKDTEAFF. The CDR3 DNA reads TGTGCCAGCAGGGGATTCAGGGGAAAGGACACTGAAGCTTTCTTT.

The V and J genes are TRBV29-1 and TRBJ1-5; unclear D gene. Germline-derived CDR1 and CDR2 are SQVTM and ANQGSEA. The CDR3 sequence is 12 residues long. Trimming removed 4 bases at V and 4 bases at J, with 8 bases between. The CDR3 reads CSVGEGNQPQHF. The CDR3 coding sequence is TGCAGCGTTGGTGAAGGGAATCAGCCCCAGCATTTT.

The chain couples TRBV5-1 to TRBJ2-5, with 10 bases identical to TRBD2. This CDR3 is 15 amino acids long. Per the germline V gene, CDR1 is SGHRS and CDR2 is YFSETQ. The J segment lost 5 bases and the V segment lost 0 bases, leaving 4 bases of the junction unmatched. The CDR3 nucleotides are TGCGCCAGCAGCTTGGAAGCGGGAGGGCTGGAGACCCAGTACTTC. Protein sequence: CASSLEAGGLETQYF. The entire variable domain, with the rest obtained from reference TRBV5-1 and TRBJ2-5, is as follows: KAGVTQTPRYLIKTRGQQVTLSCSPISGHRSVSWYQQTPGQGLQFLFEYFSETQRNKGNFPGRFSGRQFSNSRSEMNVSTLELGDSALYLCASSLEAGGLETQYFGPGTRLLVL.

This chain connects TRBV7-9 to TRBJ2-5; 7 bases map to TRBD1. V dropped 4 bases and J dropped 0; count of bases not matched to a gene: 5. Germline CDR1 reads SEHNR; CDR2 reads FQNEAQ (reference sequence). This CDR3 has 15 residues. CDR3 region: CASSSRGPHQETQYF. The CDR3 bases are TGTGCCAGCAGCTCTAGGGGGCCCCACCAAGAGACCCAGTACTTC.

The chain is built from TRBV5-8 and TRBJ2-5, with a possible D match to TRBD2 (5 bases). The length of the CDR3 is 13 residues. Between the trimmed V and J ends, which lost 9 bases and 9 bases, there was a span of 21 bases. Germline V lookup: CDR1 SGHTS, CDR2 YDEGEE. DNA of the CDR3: TGTGCCACCCCCCGGGAACCAAAAGGAGCCCAGTACTTC. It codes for CATPREPKGAQYF.

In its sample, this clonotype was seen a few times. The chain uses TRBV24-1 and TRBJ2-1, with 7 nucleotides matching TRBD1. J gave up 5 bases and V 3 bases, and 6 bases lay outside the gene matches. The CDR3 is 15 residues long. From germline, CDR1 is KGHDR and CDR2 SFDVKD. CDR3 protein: CATSDGMTGNNEQFF. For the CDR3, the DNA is TGTGCCACCAGTGATGGGATGACAGGGAACAATGAGCAGTTCTTC.

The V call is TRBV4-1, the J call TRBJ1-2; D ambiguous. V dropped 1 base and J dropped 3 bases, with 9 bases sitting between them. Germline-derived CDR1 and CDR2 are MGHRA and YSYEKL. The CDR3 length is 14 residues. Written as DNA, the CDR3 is TGCGCCAGCAGCCAAGTCGACACATACTATGGCTACACCTTC. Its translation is CASSQVDTYYGYTF.

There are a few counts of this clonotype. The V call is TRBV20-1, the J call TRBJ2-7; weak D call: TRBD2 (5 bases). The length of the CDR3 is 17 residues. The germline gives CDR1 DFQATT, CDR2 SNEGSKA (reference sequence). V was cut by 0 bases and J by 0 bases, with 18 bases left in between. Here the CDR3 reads CSARDWLWGASSYEQYF. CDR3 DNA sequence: TGCAGTGCTAGAGACTGGCTTTGGGGAGCCAGCTCCTACGAGCAGTACTTC.

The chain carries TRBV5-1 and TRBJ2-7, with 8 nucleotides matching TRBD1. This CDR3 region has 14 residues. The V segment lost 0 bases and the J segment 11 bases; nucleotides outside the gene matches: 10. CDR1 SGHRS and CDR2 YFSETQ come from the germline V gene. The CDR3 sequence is CASSLVRQGSEKYF. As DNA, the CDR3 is TGCGCCAGCAGCTTGGTGAGACAGGGGTCTGAAAAGTACTTC. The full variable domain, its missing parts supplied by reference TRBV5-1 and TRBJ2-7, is KAGVTQTPRYLIKTRGQQVTLSCSPISGHRSVSWYQQTPGQGLQFLFEYFSETQRNKGNFPGRFSGRQFSNSRSEMNVSTLELGDSALYLCASSLVRQGSEKYFGPGTRLTVT.

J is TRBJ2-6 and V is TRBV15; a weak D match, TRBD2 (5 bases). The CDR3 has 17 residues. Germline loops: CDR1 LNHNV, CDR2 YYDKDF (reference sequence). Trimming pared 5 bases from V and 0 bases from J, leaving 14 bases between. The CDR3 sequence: CATSPEVGSSGANVLTF. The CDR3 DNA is TGTGCCACCAGCCCAGAGGTGGGGAGCTCTGGGGCCAACGTCCTGACTTTC.

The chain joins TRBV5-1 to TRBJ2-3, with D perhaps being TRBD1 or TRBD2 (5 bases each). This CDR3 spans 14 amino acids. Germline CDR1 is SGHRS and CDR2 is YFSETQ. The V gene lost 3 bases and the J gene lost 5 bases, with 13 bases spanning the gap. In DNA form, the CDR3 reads TGCGCCAGCAGCTATCTGGGGGACGGAGATACGCAGTATTTT. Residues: CASSYLGDGDTQYF. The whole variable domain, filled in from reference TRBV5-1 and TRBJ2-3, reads KAGVTQTPRYLIKTRGQQVTLSCSPISGHRSVSWYQQTPGQGLQFLFEYFSETQRNKGNFPGRFSGRQFSNSRSEMNVSTLELGDSALYLCASSYLGDGDTQYFGPGTRLTVL.

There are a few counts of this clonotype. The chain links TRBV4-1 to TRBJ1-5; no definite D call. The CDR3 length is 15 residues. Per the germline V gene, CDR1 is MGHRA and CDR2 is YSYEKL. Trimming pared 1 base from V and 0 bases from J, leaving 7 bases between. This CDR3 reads CASSQGWNSNQPQHF. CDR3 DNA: TGCGCCAGCAGCCAAGGGTGGAATAGCAATCAGCCCCAGCATTTT.

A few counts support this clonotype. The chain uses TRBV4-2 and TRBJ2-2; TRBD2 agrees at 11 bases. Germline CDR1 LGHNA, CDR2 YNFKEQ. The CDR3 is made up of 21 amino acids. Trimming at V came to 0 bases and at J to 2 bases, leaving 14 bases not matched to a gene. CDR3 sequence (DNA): TGTGCCAGCAGCCAAGATAGGGTCCCTACTAGCGGGAGACGAAACACCGGGGAGCTGTTTTTT. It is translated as CASSQDRVPTSGRRNTGELFF.

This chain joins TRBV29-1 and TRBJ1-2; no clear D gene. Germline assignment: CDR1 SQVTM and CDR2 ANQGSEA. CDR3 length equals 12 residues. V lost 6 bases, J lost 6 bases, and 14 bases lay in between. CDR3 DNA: TGCAGCGTCGTGGCCGGTCGGCATGGCTACACCTTC. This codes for CSVVAGRHGYTF.

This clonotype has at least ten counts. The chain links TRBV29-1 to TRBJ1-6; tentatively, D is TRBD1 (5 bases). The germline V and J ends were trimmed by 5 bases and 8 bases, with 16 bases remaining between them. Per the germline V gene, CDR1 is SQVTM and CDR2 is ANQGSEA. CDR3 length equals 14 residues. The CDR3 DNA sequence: TGCAGCGTTTCCGACGGGGCCGATTATTCACCCCTCCACTTT. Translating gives CSVSDGADYSPLHF.

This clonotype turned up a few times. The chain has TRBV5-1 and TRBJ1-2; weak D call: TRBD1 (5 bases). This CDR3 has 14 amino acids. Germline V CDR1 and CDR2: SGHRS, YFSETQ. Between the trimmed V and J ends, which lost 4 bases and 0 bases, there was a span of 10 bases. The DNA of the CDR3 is TGCGCCAGCAGCGCGGGACTTTCTAACTATGGCTACACCTTC. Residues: CASSAGLSNYGYTF.

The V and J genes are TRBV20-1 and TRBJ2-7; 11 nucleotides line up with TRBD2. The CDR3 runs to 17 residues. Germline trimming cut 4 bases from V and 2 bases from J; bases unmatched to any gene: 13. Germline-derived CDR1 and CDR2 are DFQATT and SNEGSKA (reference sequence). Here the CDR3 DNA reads TGCAGTGCTACCTCAGGGGGGGGTAGCGGGAGGGCCTACGAGCAGTACTTC. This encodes CSATSGGGSGRAYEQYF.

CDR3 in amino acids: CASSLGRDRQETQYF. CDR3 coding DNA: TGTGCCAGCAGCTTAGGGCGGGATCGGCAAGAGACCCAGTACTTC. The rearrangement uses TRBV11-2 and TRBJ2-5, with D possibly TRBD2 on 6 matching bases. The V end lost 1 base, the J end lost 2 bases, and 11 bases lay between the germline ends. CDR1 is SGHAT, CDR2 FQNNGV, per germline. The CDR3 totals 15 residues.

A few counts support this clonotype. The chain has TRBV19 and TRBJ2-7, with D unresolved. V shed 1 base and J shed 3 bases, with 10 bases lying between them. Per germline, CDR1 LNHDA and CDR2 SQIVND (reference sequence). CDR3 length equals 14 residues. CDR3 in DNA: TGTGCCAGTAGTATAGTTGGAGCCAGCTACGAGCAGTACTTC. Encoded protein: CASSIVGASYEQYF.